A single sample gave rise to the 17 T cell receptor beta chains below, sequenced in a study of OX40 agonist ivuxolimab in advanced cancers. Library prep was done by the immunoSEQ multiplex PCR assay. TCRdb's version of the immuneACCESS table is confined to in-frame rearrangements and falls short of the full clone set. An unresolved V gene accounts for under half of the shortfall where checked; the remainder is of unknown origin. This sample is represented by 99,000 or so clones; about 84% of them were singletons. The ten largest make up around 5.5% of the sample. This sample comprised CD4+ or CD8+ T cells sorted from blood, obtained in a trial of the OX40 agonist ivuxolimab. The receptors originated from an adult with an advanced solid tumor such as melanoma, head and neck, liver or kidney cancer.

The chain couples TRBV7-2 to TRBJ2-3; weak D call: TRBD2 (5 bases). V was pared by 4 bases and J by 3 bases, with 11 bases between. Per germline, CDR1 SGHTA and CDR2 FQGNSA. The CDR3 length is 14 residues. The CDR3 DNA reads as TGTGCCAGCAGCTCTCCCCGGAGGACAGATACGCAGTATTTT. This sequence encodes CASSSPRRTDTQYF.

This chain links TRBV25-1 with TRBJ1-2; the D is unclear. The CDR3 is made up of 12 amino acids. V was cut by 3 bases and J by 8 bases, with 10 bases left in between. Germline loops: CDR1 MGHDK, CDR2 SYGVNS. Here the CDR3 reads CASSDLGGGYTF. The CDR3 DNA sequence: TGTGCCAGCAGTGACCTCGGTGGGGGCTACACCTTC.

As regards this clone: The junction departs from germline at one end; a sequencing error may be responsible. This chain links TRBV6-1 with TRBJ1-1, with D possibly being TRBD1 (6 bases). Germline lookup yields CDR1 MNHNS and CDR2 SASEGT. This CDR3 is 11 amino acids long. CDR3 coding DNA: TGTGCCGGCAGGGGGAACACTGAAGCTTTCTTT. Its translation: CAGRGNTEAFF.

This chain uses TRBV6-6 with TRBJ1-2; TRBD1 is a possible D gene (5 bases). Germline assignment: CDR1 MNHNY and CDR2 SVGAGI (reference sequence). This CDR3 contains 15 residues. The germline V and J ends were trimmed by 6 bases and 4 bases, with 18 bases remaining between them. The CDR3 loop reads CASSRPQGHLYGYTF. As DNA, the CDR3 is TGTGCCAGCAGCCGGCCCCAGGGTCACCTCTATGGCTACACCTTC.

V usage is TRBV11-2 and J usage is TRBJ2-3; D ambiguous. CDR3 length equals 13 residues. Per the germline V gene, CDR1 is SGHAT and CDR2 is FQNNGV. Trimming cost V 2 bases and J 2 bases, with 5 bases left between them. CDR3: CASSLTYTDTQYF. The CDR3 DNA reads as TGTGCCAGCAGCTTAACTTACACAGATACGCAGTATTTT.

This chain links TRBV29-1 with TRBJ2-1; tentatively, D is TRBD2 (7 bases). The germline CDR1 and CDR2 sequences are SQVTM and ANQGSEA. V was cut by 8 bases and J by 6 bases, with 14 bases left in between. The CDR3 is made up of 12 amino acids. CDR3 region: CSWGGLGNEQFF. The DNA for the CDR3 is TGCAGCTGGGGGGGCCTGGGCAATGAGCAGTTCTTC.

V is TRBV18 and J is TRBJ2-2, with TRBD1 as a possible D gene (6 bases). The CDR3 sequence is 18 residues long. CDR1 is KGHSH and CDR2 is LQKENI in the germline V gene. The V and J ends lost 3 bases and 2 bases respectively, with 19 bases between them. Written as DNA, the CDR3 is TGTGCCAGCTCACCTCCTTACACCGGGACACTAAACACCGGGGAGCTGTTTTTT. The encoded protein is CASSPPYTGTLNTGELFF.

The chain joins TRBV10-3 to TRBJ1-5; 7 nucleotides match TRBD1. Germline values: CDR1 ENHRY, CDR2 SYGVKD. V shed 5 bases, J shed 3 bases, and the junction held 7 bases outside the gene matches. This CDR3 is built from 15 residues. The CDR3 here is CAISSGQWDNQPQHF. The CDR3 nucleotides are TGTGCCATCAGTTCGGGACAGTGGGACAATCAGCCCCAGCATTTT.

The rearrangement joins TRBV29-1 to TRBJ2-1, with D unclear. This CDR3 is built from 16 residues. Germline lookup yields CDR1 SQVTM and CDR2 ANQGSEA. V gave up 3 bases and J gave up 0 bases, with 15 bases separating them. The chain's CDR3 is CSVDPSGSLSYNEQFF. CDR3 DNA sequence: TGCAGCGTTGATCCATCGGGTTCCCTCTCCTACAATGAGCAGTTCTTC.

This clone occurred a few times. This sequence joins TRBV5-1 and TRBJ2-7; TRBD1 matches at 9 bases. Trimming cost V 2 bases and J 6 bases; bases outside gene matches: 6. The CDR3 extends over 14 amino acids. CDR1 is SGHRS and CDR2 is YFSETQ in the germline V gene. For the CDR3, the DNA is TGCGCCAGCAGCTTAATGGACAGGGGAAGCGAGCAGTACTTC. This encodes CASSLMDRGSEQYF.

This chain connects TRBV4-1 to TRBJ1-2; 8 bases align to TRBD1. With V trimmed by 0 bases and J by 6 bases, 12 bases remained unmatched. The CDR3 loop spans 17 amino acids. Looked up from germline, CDR1 is MGHRA and CDR2 is YSYEKL. As DNA, the CDR3 is TGCGCCAGCAGCCAAGATCGGGCAGGGGGCGCATTCGATGGCTACACCTTC. Its translation: CASSQDRAGGAFDGYTF.

This clone occurred a few times. CDR3 residues: CASSFRGEQYF. The CDR3 nucleotides are TGCGCCAGCAGCTTCCGAGGGGAGCAGTACTTC. The chain combines TRBV5-1 with TRBJ2-7, with D perhaps matching TRBD2 (5 bases). There are 11 residues in the CDR3. Germline loops: CDR1 SGHRS, CDR2 YFSETQ. Trimming stripped 2 bases from V and 7 bases from J, with 7 bases between.

The chain has TRBV15 and TRBJ2-4; unclear D gene. Between the trimmed V and J ends, which lost 1 base and 11 bases, there was a span of 15 bases. Germline V gene lookup returns CDR1 LNHNV and CDR2 YYDKDF (reference sequence). The CDR3 has 14 amino acids. CDR3 sequence: CATSRAMEGNLQYF. The CDR3 DNA reads TGTGCCACCAGCAGAGCAATGGAAGGGAATCTTCAGTACTTC.

The V call is TRBV9, the J call TRBJ2-2; D uncertain. The CDR3 length is 13 residues. Germline CDR1 reads SGDLS; CDR2 reads YYNGEE. The ends were cut back, 0 bases at V and 5 bases at J, with 5 bases in the middle. CDR3 amino acids: CASSVVGTGELFF. For the CDR3, the DNA is TGTGCCAGCAGCGTAGTAGGGACCGGGGAGCTGTTTTTT.

This clone was seen only once. The genes are TRBV4-2 and TRBJ1-1, with D possibly TRBD1 on 6 matching bases. The ends were cut back, 3 bases at V and 4 bases at J, with 12 bases in the middle. Looked up from germline, CDR1 is LGHNA and CDR2 is YNFKEQ. The CDR3 has 14 amino acids. The CDR3 loop reads CASSHNREGTEAFF. The CDR3 DNA follows: TGTGCCAGCAGCCACAACAGGGAGGGCACTGAAGCTTTCTTT.

The chain recombines TRBV15 with TRBJ2-2, with 11 bases matching TRBD2. The V gene end was trimmed by 3 bases and the J gene end by 4 bases; junction bases not matched to a gene: 4. The CDR3 is 16 amino acids. The germline CDR1 and CDR2 sequences are LNHNV and YYDKDF (reference sequence). The CDR3 DNA reads TGTGCCACCAGCAGGGTAGCGGGGGGGTCCACCGGGGAGCTGTTTTTT. Amino acid sequence: CATSRVAGGSTGELFF.

The chain has TRBV30 and TRBJ1-6, with unresolved D. Germline lookup yields CDR1 GTSNPN and CDR2 SVGIG (reference sequence). The CDR3 loop spans 12 amino acids. V lost 3 bases, J lost 10 bases, and 10 bases lay in between. The chain's CDR3 is CAWSGVSSPLHF. In DNA form, the CDR3 reads TGTGCCTGGAGCGGGGTAAGCTCACCCCTCCACTTT.